The source of this T cell receptor beta chain is a study of blood T cells in healthy people across ages. This clonotype has just one count. Per individual sample, total RNA of at least 5 micrograms was extracted. CDR3 length equals 14 residues. With 3 bases removed from V and 2 bases from J, the gap between germline ends came to 11 bases. Germline CDR1 and CDR2: SNHLY and FYNNEI. A second PCR, run for roughly 7 to 11 cycles, used a sample-barcoded 5' primer plus a J-beta primer mix. Researchers report that a template-switch adaptor with 12 random nucleotides tagged each cDNA molecule. TCRdb reprocessed the 5' RACE reads via MiXCR and lists one record per CDR3 protein. Here the sample spans 1.4 million to 1.5 million distinct CDR3 sequences, about 40% being singletons.

The sequence was collected from a woman aged 18-30 years in good health. V is TRBV2 and J is TRBJ2-7, with D perhaps TRBD2 (6 bases). Sequenced material: blood. Here the CDR3 DNA reads TGTGCCAGCAGTGAGCGGGACGGGCCCTACGAGCAGTACTTC. Translation: CASSERDGPYEQYF.